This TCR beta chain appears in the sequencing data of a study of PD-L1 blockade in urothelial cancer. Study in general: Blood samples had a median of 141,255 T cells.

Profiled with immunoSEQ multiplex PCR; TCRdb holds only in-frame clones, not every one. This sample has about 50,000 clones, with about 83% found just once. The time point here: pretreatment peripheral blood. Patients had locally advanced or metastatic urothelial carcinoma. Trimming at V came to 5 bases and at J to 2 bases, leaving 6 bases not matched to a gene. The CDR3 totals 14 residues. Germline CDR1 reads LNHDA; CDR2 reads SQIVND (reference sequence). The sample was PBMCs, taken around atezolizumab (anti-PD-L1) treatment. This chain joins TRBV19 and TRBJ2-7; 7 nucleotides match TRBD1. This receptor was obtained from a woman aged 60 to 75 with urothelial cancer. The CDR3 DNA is TGTGCCAGTAGTCTGACAGGGCGAACCTACGAGCAGTACTTC. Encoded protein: CASSLTGRTYEQYF.